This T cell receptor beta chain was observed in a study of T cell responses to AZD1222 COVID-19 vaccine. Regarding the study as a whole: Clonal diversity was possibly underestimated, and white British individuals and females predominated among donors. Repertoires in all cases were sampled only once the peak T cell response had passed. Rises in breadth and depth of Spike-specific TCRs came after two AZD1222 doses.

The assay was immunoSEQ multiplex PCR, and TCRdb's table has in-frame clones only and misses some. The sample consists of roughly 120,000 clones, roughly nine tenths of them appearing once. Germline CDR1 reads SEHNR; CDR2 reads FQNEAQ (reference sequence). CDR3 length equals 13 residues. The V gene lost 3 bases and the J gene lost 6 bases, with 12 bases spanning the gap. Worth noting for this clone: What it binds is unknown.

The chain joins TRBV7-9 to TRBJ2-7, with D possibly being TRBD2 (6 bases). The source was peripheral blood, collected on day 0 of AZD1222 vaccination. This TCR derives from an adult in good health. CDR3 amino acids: CASSLGLPGEQYF. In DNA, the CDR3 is TGTGCCAGCAGCTTGGGACTCCCGGGCGAGCAGTACTTC.